This note documents a single T cell receptor beta chain sequence. Germline V CDR1 and CDR2: GTSNPN, SVGIG (reference sequence). The CDR3 is 15 residues long. The junction had 6 bases not matched to a gene; V was cut back by 0 bases and J by 6 bases. This PCR relied on a set of 60 Vbeta primers and 13 Jbeta primers. The repertoire was sequenced with immunoSEQ multiplex PCR; TCRdb's copy has only in-frame clones and lacks some. Seen here are 95,000 to 150,000 clones, 70% to 80% observed once, and the top ten hold 2.7%. This entry comes from a study of cytomegalovirus exposure and HLA in healthy donors. The receptor was isolated from a middle-aged woman in good health and CMV-seropositive. V gene TRBV30 combines with J gene TRBJ1-5; 9 bases align to TRBD1. The sequencing sample was made of PBMCs. CDR3 bases: TGTGCCTGGAGTGTCGGCAGGGGACAGGGTCAGCCCCAGCATTTT. Its translation is CAWSVGRGQGQPQHF. Full variable domain (remainder filled in from reference TRBV30 and TRBJ1-5): SQTIHQWPATLVQPVGSPLSLECTVEGTSNPNLYWYRQAAGRGLQLLFYSVGIGQISSEVPQNLSASRPQDRQFILSSKKLLLSDSGFYLCAWSVGRGQGQPQHFGDGTRLSIL.